This TCR beta chain appears in the sequencing data of a study of CD8 T cells in ankylosing spondylitis. There are many counts of this clonotype. V was trimmed by 1 base and J by 6 bases, leaving 10 bases between them. The CDR3 sequence is 13 residues long. The germline V gene has CDR1 MNHNS and CDR2 SASEGT. TCRdb reanalysed the 5' RACE reads using MiXCR and keeps one entry per CDR3 protein. The table has about 360,000 distinct CDR3 sequences, 20% seen once. The chain combines TRBV6-1 with TRBJ2-7; D remains unclear. This receptor was identified in a male donor with ankylosing spondylitis or in good health (not recorded which). Sequencing input: blood, either unsorted or a sorted T cell fraction (not recorded which). For the CDR3, the DNA is TGTGCCAGCAGTGAAGGGTCTTGGGGCGAGCAGTACTTC. Its translation: CASSEGSWGEQYF.